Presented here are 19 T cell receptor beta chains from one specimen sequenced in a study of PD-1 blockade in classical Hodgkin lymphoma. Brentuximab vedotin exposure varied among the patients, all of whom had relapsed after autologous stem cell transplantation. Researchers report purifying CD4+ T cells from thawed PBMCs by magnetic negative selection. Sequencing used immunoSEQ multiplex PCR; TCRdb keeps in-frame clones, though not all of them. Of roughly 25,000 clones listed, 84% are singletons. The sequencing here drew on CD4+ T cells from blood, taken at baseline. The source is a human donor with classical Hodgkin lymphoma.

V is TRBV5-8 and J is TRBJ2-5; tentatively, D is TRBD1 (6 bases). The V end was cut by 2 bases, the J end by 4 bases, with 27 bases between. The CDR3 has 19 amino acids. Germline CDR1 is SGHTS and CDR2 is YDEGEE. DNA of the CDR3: TGTGCCAGCAGCTTTTCTGTCTCGGCCAGGGGCTCTCTATTAGAGACCCAGTACTTC. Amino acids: CASSFSVSARGSLLETQYF.

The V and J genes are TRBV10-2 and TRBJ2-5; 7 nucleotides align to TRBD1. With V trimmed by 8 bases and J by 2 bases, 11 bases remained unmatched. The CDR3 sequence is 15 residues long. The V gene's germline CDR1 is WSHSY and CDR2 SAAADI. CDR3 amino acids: CASGTLTGFQETQYF. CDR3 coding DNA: TGCGCCAGCGGTACTTTGACAGGGTTTCAAGAGACCCAGTACTTC.

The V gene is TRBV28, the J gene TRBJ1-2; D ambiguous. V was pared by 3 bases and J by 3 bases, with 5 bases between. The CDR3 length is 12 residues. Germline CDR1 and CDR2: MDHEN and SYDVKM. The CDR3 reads CASSFSDYGYTF. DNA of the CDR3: TGTGCCAGCAGTTTCTCCGACTATGGCTACACCTTC.

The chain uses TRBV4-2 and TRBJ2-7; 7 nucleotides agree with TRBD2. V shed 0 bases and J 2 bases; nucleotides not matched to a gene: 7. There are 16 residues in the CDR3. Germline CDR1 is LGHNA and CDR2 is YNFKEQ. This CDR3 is CASSQEGAGPPYEQYF. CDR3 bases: TGTGCCAGCAGCCAAGAGGGAGCGGGGCCCCCCTACGAGCAGTACTTC.

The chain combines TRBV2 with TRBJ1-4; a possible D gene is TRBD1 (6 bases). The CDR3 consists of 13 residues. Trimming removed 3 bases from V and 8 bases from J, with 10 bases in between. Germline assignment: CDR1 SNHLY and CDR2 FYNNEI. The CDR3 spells CASSEGTLEKLFF. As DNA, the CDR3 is TGTGCCAGCAGTGAGGGGACACTCGAAAAACTGTTTTTT.

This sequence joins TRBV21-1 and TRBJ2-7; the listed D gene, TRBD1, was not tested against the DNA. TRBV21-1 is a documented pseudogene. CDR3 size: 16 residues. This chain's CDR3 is CASSMRGTQSSYEQYF. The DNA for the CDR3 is TGTGCCAGCAGCATGAGGGGGACACAATCCTCCTACGAGCAGTACTTC.

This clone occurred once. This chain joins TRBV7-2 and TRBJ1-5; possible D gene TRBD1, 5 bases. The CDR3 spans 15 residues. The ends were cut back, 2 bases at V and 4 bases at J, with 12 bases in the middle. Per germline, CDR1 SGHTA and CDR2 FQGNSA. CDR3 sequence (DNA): TGTGCCAGCAGCTTAATGGGGGATAGGAATCAGCCCCAGCATTTT. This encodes CASSLMGDRNQPQHF.

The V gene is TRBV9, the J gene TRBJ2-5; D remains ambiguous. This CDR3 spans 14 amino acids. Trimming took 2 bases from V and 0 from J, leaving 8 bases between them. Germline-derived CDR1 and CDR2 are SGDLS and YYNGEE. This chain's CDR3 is CASSVTSYQETQYF. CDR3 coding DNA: TGTGCCAGCAGCGTTACCTCGTACCAAGAGACCCAGTACTTC.

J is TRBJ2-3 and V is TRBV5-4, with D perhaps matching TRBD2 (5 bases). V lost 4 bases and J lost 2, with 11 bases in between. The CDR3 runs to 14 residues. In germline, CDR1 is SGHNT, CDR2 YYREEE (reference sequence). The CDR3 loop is CASSRGQPTDTQYF. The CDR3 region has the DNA TGTGCCAGCAGCCGAGGGCAGCCCACAGATACGCAGTATTTT.

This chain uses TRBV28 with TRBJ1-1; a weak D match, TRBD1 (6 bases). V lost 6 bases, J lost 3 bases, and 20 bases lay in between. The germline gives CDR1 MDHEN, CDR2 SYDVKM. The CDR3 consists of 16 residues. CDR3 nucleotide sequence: TGTGCCAGCAGGGACCACAGGGAAGGACGTGACACTGAAGCTTTCTTT. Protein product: CASRDHREGRDTEAFF.

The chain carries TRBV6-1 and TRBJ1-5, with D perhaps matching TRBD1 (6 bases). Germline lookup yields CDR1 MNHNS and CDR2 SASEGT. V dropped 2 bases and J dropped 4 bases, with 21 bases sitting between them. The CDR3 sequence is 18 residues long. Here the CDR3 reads CASSEKSGGGTLNQPQHF. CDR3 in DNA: TGTGCCAGCAGTGAAAAATCGGGAGGGGGAACTCTAAATCAGCCCCAGCATTTT.

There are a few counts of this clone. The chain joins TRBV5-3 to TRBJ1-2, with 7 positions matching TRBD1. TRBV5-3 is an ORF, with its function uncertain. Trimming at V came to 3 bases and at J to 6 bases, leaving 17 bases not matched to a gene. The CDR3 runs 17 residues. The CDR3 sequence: CARSCVGPGGTPNGYTF. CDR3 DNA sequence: TGTGCCAGAAGCTGTGTTGGGCCAGGGGGTACGCCAAATGGCTACACCTTC.

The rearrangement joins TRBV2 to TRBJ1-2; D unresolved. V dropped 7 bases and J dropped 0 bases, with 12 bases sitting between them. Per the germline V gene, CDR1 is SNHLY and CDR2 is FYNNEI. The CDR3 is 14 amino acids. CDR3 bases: TGTGCCAGCAAACCCACTGAGGCTAACTATGGCTACACCTTC. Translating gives CASKPTEANYGYTF. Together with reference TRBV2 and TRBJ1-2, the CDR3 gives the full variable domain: EPEVTQTPSHQVTQMGQEVILRCVPISNHLYFYWYRQILGQKVEFLVSFYNNEISEKSEIFDDQFSVERPDGSNFTLKIRSTKLEDSAMYFCASKPTEANYGYTFGSGTRLTVV.

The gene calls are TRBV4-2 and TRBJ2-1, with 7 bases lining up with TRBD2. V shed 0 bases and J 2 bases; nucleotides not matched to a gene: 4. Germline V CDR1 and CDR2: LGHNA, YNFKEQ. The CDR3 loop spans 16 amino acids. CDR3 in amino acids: CASSQDSSGAYNEQFF. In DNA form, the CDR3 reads TGTGCCAGCAGCCAAGATTCCAGCGGGGCCTACAATGAGCAGTTCTTC.

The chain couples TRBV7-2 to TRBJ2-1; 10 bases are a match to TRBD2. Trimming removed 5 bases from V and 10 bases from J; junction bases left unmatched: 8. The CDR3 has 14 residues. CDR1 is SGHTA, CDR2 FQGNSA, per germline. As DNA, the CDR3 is TGTGCCAGCAGCGCGGCTAGCGGGGGACGGGAGCAGTTCTTC. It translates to CASSAASGGREQFF.

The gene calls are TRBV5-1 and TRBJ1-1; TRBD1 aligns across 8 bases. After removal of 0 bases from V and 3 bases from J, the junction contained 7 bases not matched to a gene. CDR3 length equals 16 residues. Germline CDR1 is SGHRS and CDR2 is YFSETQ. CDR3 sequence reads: CASSLARDRWDTEAFF. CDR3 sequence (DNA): TGCGCCAGCAGCTTGGCGAGGGACAGGTGGGACACTGAAGCTTTCTTT. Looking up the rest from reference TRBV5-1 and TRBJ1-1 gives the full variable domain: KAGVTQTPRYLIKTRGQQVTLSCSPISGHRSVSWYQQTPGQGLQFLFEYFSETQRNKGNFPGRFSGRQFSNSRSEMNVSTLELGDSALYLCASSLARDRWDTEAFFGQGTRLTVV.

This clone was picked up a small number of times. The DNA of the CDR3 is TGCGCCAGCAGAGAGGTAGCGGGGGAAAGATCAGATACGCAGTATTTT. Amino acids: CASREVAGERSDTQYF. The V call is TRBV5-1, the J call TRBJ2-3; 9 bases match TRBD2. J lost 4 bases, V lost 5 bases, and 11 bases had no gene match. The CDR3 is made up of 16 amino acids. Per germline, CDR1 SGHRS and CDR2 YFSETQ.

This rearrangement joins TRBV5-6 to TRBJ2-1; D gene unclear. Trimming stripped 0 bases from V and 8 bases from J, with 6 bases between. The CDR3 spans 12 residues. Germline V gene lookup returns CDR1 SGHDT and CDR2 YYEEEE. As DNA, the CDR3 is TGTGCCAGCAGCTTGGAGCCCCATGAGCAGTTCTTC. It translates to CASSLEPHEQFF.

CDR3 protein: CASSAGDVETQYF. The CDR3 DNA follows: TGTGCCAGCAGCGCGGGGGACGTCGAGACCCAGTACTTC. This chain joins TRBV7-6 and TRBJ2-5, with 7 bases matching TRBD2. J was trimmed by 5 bases and V by 5 bases; bases with no gene match: 5. From germline, CDR1 is SGHVS and CDR2 FNYEAQ. The CDR3 covers 13 residues.